This T cell receptor beta chain was sequenced during a study of OX40 agonist ivuxolimab in advanced cancers. Patients were ineligible given autoimmune disease history or systemic immunosuppression. The study, taken as a whole, reports: Normalized expansion of T-cell clones was also low for some nonresponders. With doses of 0.1 to 3.0 mg/kg, CD4+ and CD8+ blood T cells had undergone clonal expansion by week 6.

Only in-frame clones appear in the TCRdb table, and some are missing; sequencing was by immunoSEQ multiplex PCR. The table shows around 25,000 clones, with around 79% occurring only once. Trimming removed 7 bases at V and 0 bases at J, with 17 bases between. Germline CDR1 is SGHRS and CDR2 is YFSETQ. This CDR3 spans 15 amino acids. Comment on this clone: Its cognate antigen is unknown.

The chain is built from TRBV5-1 and TRBJ2-7; either TRBD1 or TRBD2 may supply D (5 bases each). The receptor was isolated from an adult with an advanced solid tumor such as melanoma, head and neck, liver or kidney cancer. Here the sequenced sample was CD4+ or CD8+ T cells sorted from blood, taken in a trial of the OX40 agonist ivuxolimab. The CDR3 nucleotides read TGCGCCAGCCGAAACACCGGGACGGCCTCCTACGAGCAGTACTTC. It translates to CASRNTGTASYEQYF.